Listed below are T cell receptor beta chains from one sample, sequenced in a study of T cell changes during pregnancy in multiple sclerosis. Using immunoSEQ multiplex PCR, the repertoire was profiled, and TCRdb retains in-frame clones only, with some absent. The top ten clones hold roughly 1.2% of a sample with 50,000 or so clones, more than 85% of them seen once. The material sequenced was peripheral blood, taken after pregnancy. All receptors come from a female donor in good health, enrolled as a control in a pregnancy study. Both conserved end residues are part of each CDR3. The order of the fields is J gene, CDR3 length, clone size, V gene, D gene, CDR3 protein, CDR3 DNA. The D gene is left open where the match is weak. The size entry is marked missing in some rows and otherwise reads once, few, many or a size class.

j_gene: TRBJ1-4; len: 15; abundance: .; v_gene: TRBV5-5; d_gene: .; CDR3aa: CASSWETRGREKLFF; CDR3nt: TGTGCCAGCAGCTGGGAGACACGGGGTCGGGAAAAACTGTTTTTT
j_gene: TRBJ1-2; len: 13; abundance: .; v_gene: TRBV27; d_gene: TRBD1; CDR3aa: CASSWTGGYGYTF; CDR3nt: TGTGCCAGCAGTTGGACAGGGGGCTATGGCTACACCTTC
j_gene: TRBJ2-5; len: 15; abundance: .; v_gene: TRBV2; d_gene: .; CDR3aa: CASSEARGRQETQYF; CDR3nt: TGTGCCAGCAGTGAAGCAAGGGGCAGACAAGAGACCCAGTACTTC
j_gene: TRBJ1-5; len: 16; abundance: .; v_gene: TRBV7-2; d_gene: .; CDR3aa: CASSSRGGRENQPQHF; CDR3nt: TGTGCCAGCAGCTCTAGGGGGGGACGGGAGAATCAGCCCCAGCATTTT
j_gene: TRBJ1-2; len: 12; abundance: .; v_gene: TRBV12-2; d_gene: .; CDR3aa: CASLWTPYGYTF; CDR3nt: TGTGCAAGTCTCTGGACTCCCTATGGCTACACCTTC
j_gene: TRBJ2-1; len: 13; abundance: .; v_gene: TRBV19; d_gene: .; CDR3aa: CASRLGLADEQFF; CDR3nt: TGTGCCAGTAGGCTGGGTCTAGCAGATGAGCAGTTCTTC
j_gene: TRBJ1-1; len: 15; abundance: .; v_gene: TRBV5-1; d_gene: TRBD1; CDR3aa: CASSFRQGGGTEAFF; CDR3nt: TGCGCCAGCAGCTTCAGACAGGGCGGAGGGACTGAAGCTTTCTTT
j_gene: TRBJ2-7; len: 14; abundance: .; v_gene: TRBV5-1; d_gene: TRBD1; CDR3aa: CASSLGQGAYEQYF; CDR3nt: TGCGCCAGCAGCTTGGGACAGGGGGCATACGAGCAGTACTTC
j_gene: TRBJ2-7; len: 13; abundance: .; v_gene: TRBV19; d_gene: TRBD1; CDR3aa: CASSDRVVGGQYF; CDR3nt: TGTGCCAGCTCGGACAGGGTTGTAGGTGGGCAGTACTTC
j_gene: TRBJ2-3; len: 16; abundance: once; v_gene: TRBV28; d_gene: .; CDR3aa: CASRRGRRVGTDTQYF; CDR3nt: TGTGCCAGCAGGCGAGGCCGGAGGGTAGGCACAGATACGCAGTATTTT
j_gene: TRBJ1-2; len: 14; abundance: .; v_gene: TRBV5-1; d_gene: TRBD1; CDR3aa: CASSLMETGDGYTF; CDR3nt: TGCGCCAGCAGCTTGATGGAGACAGGGGATGGCTACACCTTC
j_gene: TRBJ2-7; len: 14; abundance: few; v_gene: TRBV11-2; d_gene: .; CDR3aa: CASSFGPSSYEQYF; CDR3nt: TGTGCCAGCAGCTTTGGGCCATCCTCCTACGAGCAGTACTTC